This T cell receptor (beta chain) was documented in a study of cytomegalovirus exposure and HLA in healthy donors. The donors gave bone marrow, and they were healthy. Study-wide results and limits: The productive fraction for most TCR beta V segments was about 90% or about 30% in an earlier analysis.

About this clone: Its antigen is as yet unknown.

Both 60 Vbeta primers and 13 Jbeta primers went into the PCR. Only in-frame clones appear in the TCRdb table, and some are missing; sequencing was by immunoSEQ multiplex PCR. The sample consists of 200,000 to 250,000 clones, 80% to 85% of them appearing once. The length of the CDR3 is 15 residues. Per the germline V gene, CDR1 is MGHRA and CDR2 is YSYEKL. V was clipped by 1 base and J by 3 bases, with 11 bases between them. The rearrangement links TRBV4-1 to TRBJ2-3; TRBD1 is a possible D gene (6 bases). This receptor was taken from a woman in her sixties or seventies in good health and CMV-seropositive. The material sequenced was PBMCs. The CDR3 DNA reads as TGCGCCAGCAGCCAAGGTAGTAGGGGGACAGATACGCAGTATTTT. Translated: CASSQGSRGTDTQYF.